Below, 15 T cell receptor beta chains from the same sample are listed, as sequenced in a study of cytomegalovirus exposure and HLA in healthy donors. Profiling relied on immunoSEQ multiplex PCR, and the TCRdb table lists in-frame clones only, not all of them. The table shows around 260,000 clones, with 90% occurring only once. Sequenced material: PBMCs. The receptors come from a woman aged 25 to 39 in good health and CMV-seronegative.

V is TRBV27 and J is TRBJ2-7; tentatively, D is TRBD2 (6 bases). Trimming removed 6 bases at V and 2 bases at J, with 11 bases between. The V gene's germline CDR1 is MNHEY and CDR2 SMNVEV (reference sequence). The CDR3 is 13 residues long. CDR3 residues: CASSFGTAYEQYF. The CDR3 bases are TGTGCCAGCAGCTTCGGGACTGCCTACGAGCAGTACTTC.

This clone has a single count. The gene calls are TRBV18 and TRBJ2-7, with 9 bases identical to TRBD2. The junction had 10 bases not matched to a gene; V was cut back by 2 bases and J by 2 bases. The CDR3 length is 17 residues. Germline V gene data show CDR1 as KGHSH and CDR2 as LQKENI. CDR3 sequence reads: CASSPRLADDATYEQYF. DNA of the CDR3: TGTGCCAGCTCACCAAGACTAGCGGACGATGCAACCTACGAGCAGTACTTC.

The chain couples TRBV10-1 to TRBJ1-5; no reliable D call. The V and J ends lost 6 bases and 5 bases respectively, with 11 bases between them. CDR3 length: 13 residues. CDR1 and CDR2 (germline): WNHNN, SYGVQD (reference sequence). The CDR3 region has the DNA TGCGCCAGCAGACCGAAAAGGGATCAGCCCCAGCATTTT. This gives the protein CASRPKRDQPQHF.

The chain employs TRBV14 and TRBJ2-2; D gene uncertain. Trimming took 4 bases from V and 1 from J, leaving 10 bases between them. There are 15 residues in the CDR3. CDR1 and CDR2 from the germline V gene are SGHDN and FVKESK. The chain's CDR3 is CASSPPRGNTGELFF. The CDR3 region has the DNA TGTGCCAGCAGCCCCCCAAGAGGGAACACCGGGGAGCTGTTTTTT. Full variable domain (remainder filled in from reference TRBV14 and TRBJ2-2): EAGVTQFPSHSVIEKGQTVTLRCDPISGHDNLYWYRRVMGKEIKFLLHFVKESKQDESGMPNNRFLAERTGGTYSTLKVQPAELEDSGVYFCASSPPRGNTGELFFGEGSRLTVL.

The J gene is TRBJ2-3, the V gene TRBV9, with 9 nucleotides matching TRBD1. This CDR3 contains 16 residues. V lost 5 bases and J lost 3; bases outside the gene matches: 10. Germline assignment: CDR1 SGDLS and CDR2 YYNGEE. The CDR3 protein is CASSSDRDRDTDTQYF. The CDR3, as DNA: TGTGCCAGCAGTTCAGACCGGGACAGGGATACAGATACGCAGTATTTT.

The J gene is TRBJ2-7, the V gene TRBV27; D call uncertain. Trimming removed 5 bases at V and 2 bases at J, with 7 bases between. Germline CDR1 MNHEY, CDR2 SMNVEV (reference sequence). CDR3 size: 12 residues. CDR3: CASSPSTYEQYF. CDR3 DNA sequence: TGTGCCAGCAGTCCCTCGACCTACGAGCAGTACTTC.

This chain joins TRBV30 and TRBJ1-1, with D perhaps matching TRBD1 (6 bases). Germline values: CDR1 GTSNPN, CDR2 SVGIG (reference sequence). Trimming removed 2 bases from V and 11 bases from J, with 12 bases in between. The CDR3 sequence is 11 residues long. This CDR3 is CAWSSAGAAFF. CDR3 bases: TGTGCCTGGAGTAGCGCAGGGGCGGCTTTCTTT.

The genes are TRBV11-3 and TRBJ2-7, with unresolved D. V was shortened by 3 bases and J by 2 bases, with 8 bases between the two germline ends. Germline CDR1 reads SGHNT; CDR2 reads YENEEA. CDR3 length: 13 residues. CDR3 bases: TGTGCCAGCAGCTTTTCTGGTGCCTACGAGCAGTACTTC. Protein: CASSFSGAYEQYF. Using reference TRBV11-3 and TRBJ2-7 for the parts outside the CDR3, the full variable domain is EAGVVQSPRYKIIEKKQPVAFWCNPISGHNTLYWYLQNLGQGPELLIRYENEEAVDDSQLPKDRFSAERLKGVDSTLKIQPAELGDSAVYLCASSFSGAYEQYFGPGTRLTVT.

DNA for the CDR3: TGTGCCAGCAGGCCAGCGGCAGCGAGGACTTTTGGGGCTAGGCTGTTTTTT. Encoded protein: CASRPAAARTFGARLFF. J is TRBJ2-2 and V is TRBV11-2; D is perhaps TRBD1 or TRBD2 (5 bases each). V lost 6 bases to trimming and J lost 13 bases, with 30 bases between them. The germline V gene has CDR1 SGHAT and CDR2 FQNNGV. The CDR3 extends over 17 amino acids.

Written as DNA, the CDR3 is TGTGCCAGCAGGGCCGACAGGGGATACGGGGAGCTGTTTTTT. This encodes CASRADRGYGELFF. This chain joins TRBV6-1 and TRBJ2-2; 8 bases are a match to TRBD1. Germline assignment: CDR1 MNHNS and CDR2 SASEGT. J was trimmed by 7 bases and V by 6 bases; bases with no gene match: 7. This CDR3 spans 14 amino acids.

V gene TRBV7-6 combines with J gene TRBJ1-1; D is possibly TRBD1 (5 bases). Between the trimmed V and J ends, which lost 5 bases and 1 base, there was a span of 11 bases. CDR3 size: 14 residues. Germline CDR1 and CDR2: SGHVS and FNYEAQ. The DNA for the CDR3 is TGTGCCAGCAGCCCCGAAACAGGGAACACTGAAGCTTTCTTT. Translating it yields CASSPETGNTEAFF.

The CDR3, as DNA: TGCGCCAGCAGCGGCGTACTCCAAGAGACCCAGTACTTC. This codes for CASSGVLQETQYF. The chain combines TRBV5-1 with TRBJ2-5; no firm D call. Germline values: CDR1 SGHRS, CDR2 YFSETQ. Trimming stripped 4 bases from V and 1 base from J, with 8 bases between. The CDR3 covers 13 residues.

This clone was seen a single time. This rearrangement joins TRBV15 to TRBJ2-7; 9 bases map to TRBD1. After removal of 0 bases from V and 7 bases from J, the junction contained 7 bases not matched to a gene. Looked up from germline, CDR1 is LNHNV and CDR2 is YYDKDF (reference sequence). This CDR3 has 15 residues. For the CDR3, the DNA is TGTGCCACCAGCAGAGATAGGGGGACAGGGCCTGAGCAGTACTTC. This gives the protein CATSRDRGTGPEQYF.

V gene TRBV2 combines with J gene TRBJ2-7; D unclear. Deletions cut 3 bases from V and 6 bases from J, with 9 bases between. The length of the CDR3 is 12 residues. CDR1 is SNHLY and CDR2 is FYNNEI in the germline V gene. DNA of the CDR3: TGTGCCAGCAGTGAGTCGTCGGCCGAGCAGTACTTC. This translates into CASSESSAEQYF.

V is TRBV28 and J is TRBJ2-2; D gene uncertain. The CDR3 spans 15 residues. CDR1 is MDHEN, CDR2 SYDVKM, per germline. The V and J ends lost 0 bases and 4 bases respectively, with 9 bases between them. The CDR3 DNA reads TGTGCCAGCAGTTTATGGGGAAGAAGCACCGGGGAGCTGTTTTTT. The encoded protein is CASSLWGRSTGELFF.